This TCR beta chain was captured by sequencing in a study of T cells after yellow fever vaccination. The CDR3 runs 15 residues. Germline lookup yields CDR1 MNHNS and CDR2 SASEGT. V lost 6 bases to trimming and J lost 7 bases, with 19 bases between them. TCRdb re-analysed the 5' RACE reads in MiXCR, keeping a single row per CDR3 protein. The sample has some 320,000 distinct CDR3 sequences, 8.7% seen once. The material sequenced was PBMCs, taken on the day of the first yellow fever vaccination. This rearrangement joins TRBV6-1 to TRBJ1-3; D is possibly TRBD1 (6 bases). This TCR was recovered from a man aged 18 to 35 who received the YFV17D yellow fever vaccine. In DNA, the CDR3 is TGTGCCAGCAGACAACAGGGATCCGGGACCAACACCATATATTTT. Amino acids: CASRQQGSGTNTIYF.